This T cell receptor (beta chain) was identified during a study of Ad26.COV2.S vaccination and SARS-CoV-2 variants. Findings and limits, study-wide: The breadth of spike-specific CD8+ and CD4+ T cell responses after vaccination was reportedly substantial.

For this clone: Its matching antigen is unknown.

The germline V gene has CDR1 LNHDA and CDR2 SQIVND (reference sequence). The germline V and J ends were trimmed by 3 bases and 2 bases, with 10 bases remaining between them. The CDR3 is made up of 14 amino acids. Measured with immunoSEQ multiplex PCR; TCRdb has only the in-frame clones, and not every one. The table lists roughly 450,000 clones, more than 80% of them singletons, with approximately 12% in the top ten. Documented treatment: roughly 20 received Ad26.COV2.S at low or high dose, single or two shots; about 5 received placebo; per-sample allocation not given. Day 63 following the first vaccine or placebo injection was when the samples were taken.

This clonotype was obtained from a person between 18 and 65 years old who received the Ad26.COV2.S COVID-19 vaccine or a placebo. Specimen: peripheral blood, collected in a trial of Ad26.COV2.S vaccine versus placebo. The chain uses TRBV19 and TRBJ1-2; D is undetermined. This CDR3 reads CASSIRRQNYGYTF. Written as DNA, the CDR3 is TGTGCCAGTAGTATTCGGCGGCAGAACTATGGCTACACCTTC.